A selection of T cell receptor beta chains follows, all from one sample in a study of prognosis after radiotherapy for stage I lung cancer. TCRdb re-called the multiplex PCR reads with MiXCR, one entry per CDR3 protein. The data show about 22,000 distinct CDR3 sequences, approximately 40% seen once. This sample comprised PBMCs, obtained before or after stereotactic body radiation therapy (not recorded which). These receptors were taken from a donor at least 50 years old with non-small cell lung cancer. Each CDR3 is given with its conserved first and last residue. Fields, in order: J gene, clone size, V gene, D gene, CDR3 protein, CDR3 DNA. A D gene is named only where the DNA matches it firmly. A row's size may be missing; if present it is once, few, many or a size class.

TRBJ1-1 NA TRBV3-1 NA CASSQGGGAYTEAFF TGTGCCAGCAGCCAAGGTGGGGGGGCGTACACTGAAGCTTTCTTT
TRBJ2-1 many TRBV20-1 TRBD2 CSAAGLAGAIGQFF TGCAGTGCGGCAGGACTAGCAGGAGCCATAGGGCAGTTCTTC
TRBJ1-1 NA TRBV27 NA CASISRFTESFF TGTGCCAGCATTTCCCGGTTCACTGAATCTTTCTTT
TRBJ2-3 many TRBV19 TRBD1 CASSRQGAADTQYF TGTGCCAGTAGTAGACAGGGGGCAGCCGATACGCAGTATTTT
TRBJ1-1 many TRBV24-1 NA CATSGTGKNTEAFF TGTGCCACCAGTGGTACAGGGAAGAACACTGAAGCTTTCTTT
TRBJ2-3 many TRBV5-1 TRBD2 CASGPGTSGRGADTQYF TGCGCCAGCGGCCCCGGGACTAGCGGGAGGGGTGCAGATACGCAGTATTTT
TRBJ1-5 many TRBV27 NA CASSLSQGRNQPQHF TGTGCCAGCAGTTTATCACAGGGACGCAATCAGCCCCAGCATTTT
TRBJ2-6 many TRBV2 TRBD1 CASSADRVGSGANVLTF TGTGCCAGCAGTGCGGACAGGGTGGGCTCTGGGGCCAACGTCCTGACTTTC
TRBJ2-7 NA TRBV5-1 TRBD1 CASSFSGTGANEQYF TGCGCCAGCAGCTTCTCCGGGACAGGGGCCAACGAGCAGTACTTC
TRBJ1-2 many TRBV24-1 TRBD1 CATSDGQATNYGYTF TGTGCCACCAGTGATGGACAGGCAACGAACTATGGCTACACCTTC
TRBJ2-7 many TRBV12-3/TRBV12-4 NA CASSLVGVRREQYF TGTGCCAGCAGTTTAGTCGGGGTAAGGCGCGAGCAGTACTTC
TRBJ1-2 many TRBV6-1 NA CASSERDRLRDYGYTF TGTGCCAGCAGTGAACGGGACCGCCTGAGGGACTATGGCTACACCTTC
TRBJ2-1 NA TRBV6-1 NA CASKAPSGVAGGQFF TGTGCCTCGAAGGCGCCGTCAGGGGTGGCTGGTGGGCAGTTCTTC
TRBJ1-2 many TRBV24-1 NA CATSDPGRTYGYTF TGTGCCACCAGTGACCCGGGACGGACCTATGGCTACACCTTC
TRBJ2-1 NA TRBV7-2 TRBD2 CASSLSRGLAGGPNEQFF TGTGCCAGCAGCTTGAGCCGCGGGTTAGCGGGAGGGCCGAATGAGCAGTTCTTC
TRBJ1-2 NA TRBV10-3 TRBD1 CAVSDRGPNYGYTF TGTGCCGTCTCAGACAGGGGACCTAACTATGGCTACACCTTC
TRBJ1-1 many TRBV29-1 NA CSVATMPRVRNTEAFF TGCAGCGTTGCGACTATGCCCAGGGTACGTAACACTGAAGCTTTCTTT
TRBJ2-5 large TRBV20-1 TRBD2 CSASGGSGRLVGETQYF TGCAGTGCTAGCGGTGGTAGCGGGAGGCTCGTGGGGGAGACCCAGTACTTC
TRBJ1-1 many TRBV6-5 NA CASSYRRTTEAFF TGTGCCAGCAGTTACAGGCGGACCACTGAAGCTTTCTTT
TRBJ1-2 medium-sized TRBV5-1 NA CASSLGGAEANYGYTF TGCGCCAGCAGCTTGGGTGGGGCAGAAGCTAACTATGGCTACACCTTC
TRBJ1-5 many TRBV3-1 NA CASSQDPGRPQHF TGTGCCAGCAGCCAAGATCCCGGGCGGCCCCAGCATTTT
TRBJ1-3 NA TRBV6-1 NA CASSEQGRGGNTIYF TGTGCCAGCAGTGAACAAGGCAGGGGAGGAAACACCATATATTTT
TRBJ1-4 many TRBV7-9 NA CASSLWGSTNEKLFF TGTGCCAGCAGCTTATGGGGTTCAACTAATGAAAAACTGTTTTTT
TRBJ1-3 many TRBV19 NA CASSIATVTGGNTIYF TGTGCCAGTAGTATAGCGACGGTTACTGGAGGAAACACCATATATTTT
TRBJ2-2 many TRBV6-1 NA CASSRSVPNTGELFF TGTGCCAGCAGTCGGTCAGTTCCCAACACCGGGGAGCTGTTTTTT
TRBJ2-7 NA TRBV4-1 NA CASSAPEGASYEQYF TGCGCCAGCAGTGCACCGGAGGGGGCCTCCTACGAGCAGTACTTC